Below, 27 T cell receptor beta chains from the same sample are listed, as sequenced in a study of beta chain features in type 1 diabetes. These TCRs are of unknown antigen specificity. Study-level results: Among patients with Type 1 diabetes, TCRB CDR3s were moderately but significantly shorter in every one of the four CD4+ subsets.

Expressed TCRB transcripts got sequenced, as all isolated RNA was reverse transcribed. Repertoires were generated with immunoSEQ multiplex PCR, while TCRdb's copy carries only in-frame clones and drops some. The sample lists around 180,000 clones, around 8% occurring once. The sample comprised central memory CD4+ T cells from blood. These receptor sequences come from a middle-aged woman with type 1 diabetes.

This clone was observed a few times. The chain joins TRBV19 to TRBJ1-5; 8 bases fit TRBD1. This CDR3 contains 15 residues. Unmatched junction bases numbered 8, after V lost 4 bases and J lost 6 bases. CDR1 and CDR2 (germline): LNHDA, SQIVND (reference sequence). Here the CDR3 DNA reads TGTGCCAGTAGTACCAACCTACAGGGGGTTCAGCCCCAGCATTTT. Translated, it gives CASSTNLQGVQPQHF.

The rearrangement joins TRBV7-2 to TRBJ1-4; 9 bases are shared with TRBD1. This CDR3 has 15 amino acids. The V gene's germline CDR1 is SGHTA and CDR2 FQGNSA. The V and J ends lost 5 bases and 8 bases, in that order; junction bases with no gene match: 9. The CDR3 DNA reads as TGTGCCAGCAGCCTAGGACAGGGGCTGGGAGAAAAACTGTTTTTT. Residues: CASSLGQGLGEKLFF.

This chain connects TRBV5-4 to TRBJ2-1, with 8 positions matching TRBD2. This CDR3 has 15 residues. Germline lookup yields CDR1 SGHNT and CDR2 YYREEE (reference sequence). The junction had 11 bases not matched to a gene; V was cut back by 5 bases and J by 7 bases. DNA for the CDR3: TGTGCCAGCAGACCTGGGTCTAGCGGGCCTAATGAGCAGTTCTTC. Protein product: CASRPGSSGPNEQFF.

V and J are TRBV7-3 and TRBJ2-5, with D perhaps TRBD2 (6 bases). Germline V gene data show CDR1 as SGHTA and CDR2 as FQGTGA. The ends were cut back, 3 bases at V and 1 base at J, with 12 bases in the middle. The CDR3 consists of 15 residues. CDR3 region: CASSLGSGGQETQYF. The CDR3 region has the DNA TGTGCCAGCAGCTTGGGTAGCGGAGGCCAAGAGACCCAGTACTTC.

This clone has a handful of counts. The chain couples TRBV7-2 to TRBJ2-2; 9 bases match TRBD1. Germline V gene lookup returns CDR1 SGHTA and CDR2 FQGNSA. V was clipped by 2 bases and J by 3 bases; unmatched bases: 4. This CDR3 has 16 residues. CDR3 in DNA: TGTGCCAGCAGCTTAACAGGGGGCGCGTACACCGGGGAGCTGTTTTTT. It translates to CASSLTGGAYTGELFF.

In this sample, this clone turned up a few times. The rearrangement links TRBV28 to TRBJ2-1; 9 bases align to TRBD2. Germline-derived CDR1 and CDR2 are MDHEN and SYDVKM. This CDR3 spans 15 amino acids. The junction had 12 bases not matched to a gene; V was cut back by 5 bases and J by 10 bases. DNA for the CDR3: TGTGCCAGCAGTATAAACGGCGGGGGGGCCGGGGAGCAGTTCTTC. This gives the protein CASSINGGGAGEQFF.

The rearrangement joins TRBV6-6 to TRBJ2-1; 10 bases match TRBD2. The CDR3 loop spans 15 amino acids. Per the germline V gene, CDR1 is MNHNY and CDR2 is SVGAGI (reference sequence). Losses at the gene ends were 5 bases for V and 5 bases for J; bases not matched to a gene: 6. Written as DNA, the CDR3 is TGTGCCAGCAGTGTATTAAGCGGGGGGGACAATGAGCAGTTCTTC. Encoded protein: CASSVLSGGDNEQFF.

The chain is built from TRBV7-2 and TRBJ1-1, with 7 bases that match TRBD1. Germline trimming cut 7 bases from V and 5 bases from J; bases unmatched to any gene: 13. The V gene's germline CDR1 is SGHTA and CDR2 FQGNSA. The CDR3 has 15 residues. CDR3 residues: CASTRQGTKGTEAFF. The CDR3 DNA reads as TGTGCCAGCACCCGACAGGGAACCAAGGGGACTGAAGCTTTCTTT.

This clone was found a few times. The chain couples TRBV14 to TRBJ2-1; D possibly corresponds to TRBD1 (5 bases). The V and J ends lost 4 bases and 6 bases respectively, with 22 bases between them. CDR1 is SGHDN, CDR2 FVKESK, per germline. CDR3 size: 17 residues. The CDR3 coding sequence is TGTGCCAGCAGCCTTAGCCCGGGTCGAGTAAGGGGCAATGAGCAGTTCTTC. It yields the protein CASSLSPGRVRGNEQFF.

The chain uses TRBV5-1 and TRBJ2-1; 16 bases are a match to TRBD2. V was clipped by 5 bases and J by 9 bases; unmatched bases: 8. From germline, CDR1 is SGHRS and CDR2 YFSETQ. CDR3 length: 16 amino acids. DNA of the CDR3: TGCGCCAGCAGTACCGGGACTAGCGGGAGGGCCGGTGAGCAGTTCTTC. It yields the protein CASSTGTSGRAGEQFF.

As concerns this clone: The junction departs from the called germline gene at one end, perhaps through a read error. The V gene is TRBV6-5, the J gene TRBJ2-7; perhaps TRBD1 as D (6 bases). The germline V gene encodes CDR1 MNHEY and CDR2 SVGAGI. The CDR3 loop spans 13 amino acids. DNA of the CDR3: TGTGCCAGCAGGGCACAGGGTTCTCGGTTTCTCGTATTC. It translates to CASRAQGSRFLVF.

V gene TRBV28 combines with J gene TRBJ2-7, with 10 bases fitting TRBD1. Germline assignment: CDR1 MDHEN and CDR2 SYDVKM. The CDR3 is made up of 13 amino acids. Trimming took 6 bases from V and 5 from J; bases not matched to a gene: 4. The CDR3 region is CASRRQGADEQYF. For the CDR3, the DNA is TGTGCCAGCAGACGACAGGGGGCGGACGAGCAGTACTTC.

This clone was seen more than once but under ten times. V is TRBV5-6 and J is TRBJ1-1; maybe TRBD1 (6 bases). The ends were cut back, 3 bases at V and 5 bases at J, with 17 bases in the middle. CDR1 SGHDT and CDR2 YYEEEE come from the germline V gene. This CDR3 is 15 amino acids long. The CDR3 nucleotides read TGTGCCAGCAGCTGGAAGTTGGGGGCGTTGACTGAAGCTTTCTTT. Translating gives CASSWKLGALTEAFF.

This clone was counted a few times. The chain employs TRBV4-3 and TRBJ2-2; a possible D gene is TRBD2 (5 bases). The CDR3 runs 17 residues. The V gene's germline CDR1 is LGHNA and CDR2 YSLEER. V lost 2 bases and J lost 5, with 18 bases in between. Here the CDR3 DNA reads TGCGCCAGCAGCCAAAACCCTACCGGAAGGAGGACCGGGGAGCTGTTTTTT. Protein sequence: CASSQNPTGRRTGELFF.

This rearrangement joins TRBV7-8 to TRBJ1-1, with D hard to call. V was trimmed by 2 bases and J by 0 bases, leaving 13 bases between them. Germline-derived CDR1 and CDR2 are SGHVS and FQNEAQ. CDR3 size: 16 residues. The CDR3 reads CASSLQRGVVNTEAFF. DNA for the CDR3: TGTGCCAGCAGCTTACAGCGCGGGGTGGTGAACACTGAAGCTTTCTTT.

This clone was counted only a few times. The V call is TRBV4-1, the J call TRBJ1-4; tentative D call: TRBD1 (5 bases). V was pared by 4 bases and J by 3 bases, with 12 bases between. The length of the CDR3 is 15 residues. Germline V lookup: CDR1 MGHRA, CDR2 YSYEKL. DNA of the CDR3: TGCGCCAGCAGCCGACCGAAGGGGTCTAATGAAAAACTGTTTTTT. Its protein is CASSRPKGSNEKLFF.

The chain combines TRBV6-1 with TRBJ2-7, with 7 bases fitting TRBD1. The germline CDR1 and CDR2 sequences are MNHNS and SASEGT. This CDR3 contains 13 residues. The V segment lost 8 bases and the J segment 3 bases; nucleotides outside the gene matches: 7. The CDR3 is CASRKTGNYEQYF. Written as DNA, the CDR3 is TGTGCCAGCCGAAAGACAGGGAACTACGAGCAGTACTTC.

The sample holds a few counts of this clone. The chain recombines TRBV5-1 with TRBJ2-1; 16 positions agree with TRBD2. Per the germline V gene, CDR1 is SGHRS and CDR2 is YFSETQ. V dropped 3 bases and J dropped 0; count of bases not matched to a gene: 6. The CDR3 length is 19 residues. This CDR3 reads CASSSFGTSGRASYNEQFF. Written as DNA, the CDR3 is TGCGCCAGCAGCTCGTTCGGGACTAGCGGGAGGGCCTCCTACAATGAGCAGTTCTTC.

This clone was observed a handful of times. This rearrangement joins TRBV9 to TRBJ2-1, with 13 bases fitting TRBD2. The CDR3 length is 15 residues. Germline V lookup: CDR1 SGDLS, CDR2 YYNGEE. V lost 4 bases to trimming and J lost 7 bases; unmatched junction nucleotides: 5. CDR3 DNA sequence: TGTGCCAGCAGCTCGACGACTAGCGGGAGGAATGAGCAGTTCTTC. Amino acids: CASSSTTSGRNEQFF.

V is TRBV5-1 and J is TRBJ1-1, with D possibly matching TRBD1 (6 bases). CDR1 is SGHRS and CDR2 is YFSETQ in the germline V gene. The CDR3 sequence is 14 residues long. V was cut by 0 bases and J by 4 bases, with 10 bases left in between. DNA for the CDR3: TGCGCCAGCAGCTTGGACAGGGCCCCCACTGAAGCTTTCTTT. Translated, it gives CASSLDRAPTEAFF.

This clone was counted at least ten times. The chain combines TRBV6-5 with TRBJ2-7; 8 bases are shared with TRBD2. The CDR3 runs 15 residues. The junction had 5 bases not matched to a gene; V was cut back by 2 bases and J by 2 bases. CDR1 and CDR2 (germline): MNHEY, SVGAGI. The CDR3 region has the DNA TGTGCCAGCAGTTACGTTAGCGGGGACGCCTACGAGCAGTACTTC. It encodes CASSYVSGDAYEQYF.

This clone turned up a few times. The rearrangement links TRBV28 to TRBJ2-5; D may be TRBD2 (5 bases). The V end lost 6 bases, the J end lost 5 bases, and 16 bases lay between the germline ends. The CDR3 has 14 residues. Germline V gene lookup returns CDR1 MDHEN and CDR2 SYDVKM. CDR3 sequence: CASSQRQKRETQYF. The CDR3 DNA is TGTGCCAGCAGCCAGCGCCAAAAGCGGGAGACCCAGTACTTC.

The V gene is TRBV5-4, the J gene TRBJ2-2; 7 bases are a match to TRBD2. Germline CDR1 reads SGHNT; CDR2 reads YYREEE (reference sequence). The CDR3 runs 15 residues. V trimming: 1 base; J trimming: 7 bases; junction bases outside the gene matches: 7. The CDR3 reads CASSLLGGRVGELFF. Written as DNA, the CDR3 is TGTGCCAGCAGCTTGTTGGGCGGGAGAGTCGGGGAGCTGTTTTTT.

This clone was counted between two and nine times. The chain combines TRBV29-1 with TRBJ2-7; a possible D gene is TRBD1 (5 bases). V lost 4 bases to trimming and J lost 5 bases, with 15 bases between them. CDR1 and CDR2 (germline): SQVTM, ANQGSEA. This CDR3 contains 13 residues. As DNA, the CDR3 is TGCAGCGTTGCTACAGGTTACCGTGACGAGCAGTACTTC. Amino acids: CSVATGYRDEQYF.

At least ten counts were recorded for this clone. Within the sample, other DNA sequences also encode this same CDR3. The chain joins TRBV6-6 to TRBJ1-5; D is unresolved. The CDR3 loop spans 14 amino acids. Trimming cost V 0 bases and J 7 bases, with 10 bases left between them. Germline CDR1 reads MNHNY; CDR2 reads SVGAGI (reference sequence). Here the CDR3 DNA reads TGTGCCAGCAGTTACTCATCCGGGTACCAGCCCCAGCATTTT. Amino acid sequence: CASSYSSGYQPQHF.

This clone showed up just a few times. The chain couples TRBV7-2 to TRBJ2-7, with a weak D call TRBD2 (5 bases). The germline V gene encodes CDR1 SGHTA and CDR2 FQGNSA. The CDR3 totals 16 residues. Trimming took 4 bases from V and 4 from J, leaving 20 bases between them. The DNA for the CDR3 is TGTGCCAGCAGCTCCCGTCATACTAGTCAGAGTTACGAGCAGTACTTC. Translating it yields CASSSRHTSQSYEQYF.

This clone has more than one count but fewer than ten. Within the sample, other DNA sequences also encode this same CDR3. This rearrangement joins TRBV7-9 to TRBJ2-7; D may be TRBD1 (6 bases). The V gene's germline CDR1 is SEHNR and CDR2 FQNEAQ (reference sequence). V lost 3 bases and J lost 0, with 9 bases in between. The CDR3 is 14 residues long. The CDR3 here is CASSFRGSSYEQYF. The DNA for the CDR3 is TGTGCCAGCAGCTTCAGGGGAAGCTCCTACGAGCAGTACTTC.